This entry lists 25 T cell receptor beta chains sequenced from one sample in a study of blood T cell repertoires in COVID-19. Measured with immunoSEQ multiplex PCR; TCRdb has only the in-frame clones, and not every one. Among about 140,000 clones listed, roughly 80% were seen once. Material: peripheral blood. The receptors shown here come from a woman between 45 and 60 years old with active or convalescent COVID-19.

The chain couples TRBV11-1 to TRBJ2-7; TRBD2 is a possible D gene (5 bases). Germline CDR1 reads SGHAT; CDR2 reads FQDESV (reference sequence). The CDR3 sequence is 15 residues long. V was shortened by 2 bases and J by 7 bases, with 18 bases between the two germline ends. The CDR3 region is CASSLRLPSSGEQYF. The CDR3, as DNA: TGTGCCAGCAGCTTAAGGCTACCCAGTTCGGGGGAGCAGTACTTC.

This clone was seen many times. The V and J genes are TRBV4-2 and TRBJ1-6, with a weak D call TRBD1 (5 bases). Trimming removed 4 bases from V and 9 bases from J, with 19 bases in between. CDR1 is LGHNA, CDR2 YNFKEQ, per germline. CDR3 length: 16 amino acids. CDR3 in DNA: TGTGCCAGCAGCCCTTCCGGGGGGGGGTGGACTTCACCCCTCCACTTT. Amino acid sequence: CASSPSGGGWTSPLHF.

The V and J genes are TRBV6-5 and TRBJ1-2; possible D gene TRBD1, 5 bases. This CDR3 comprises 15 residues. Germline V CDR1 and CDR2: MNHEY, SVGAGI. Trimming took off 4 bases at V and 4 bases at J, with 16 bases between the two ends. DNA for the CDR3: TGTGCCAGCAGTTCCCCGGGGGAGGTACCCTATGGCTACACCTTC. This sequence encodes CASSSPGEVPYGYTF.

This chain uses TRBV15 with TRBJ2-7, with TRBD1 matching 10 bases. The CDR3 extends over 15 amino acids. In germline, CDR1 is LNHNV, CDR2 YYDKDF (reference sequence). The V and J ends lost 4 bases and 2 bases, in that order; junction bases with no gene match: 5. Here the CDR3 DNA reads TGTGCCACCAGCAACAAGGACAGGGGGGCCTACGAGCAGTACTTC. It yields the protein CATSNKDRGAYEQYF.

This chain connects TRBV10-1 to TRBJ1-2; 8 nucleotides match TRBD1. The germline V gene encodes CDR1 WNHNN and CDR2 SYGVQD (reference sequence). J gave up 0 bases and V 5 bases, and 2 bases lay outside the gene matches. This CDR3 has 14 amino acids. CDR3 region: CASSTDRANYGYTF. CDR3 sequence (DNA): TGCGCCAGCAGTACGGACAGGGCTAACTATGGCTACACCTTC.

V is TRBV14 and J is TRBJ1-1; 10 positions match TRBD1. The CDR3 runs 14 residues. J was trimmed by 7 bases and V by 4 bases; bases with no gene match: 6. The germline V gene has CDR1 SGHDN and CDR2 FVKESK. The CDR3 region has the DNA TGTGCCAGCAGCCGGACAGGGGGTAGGGGTGAAGCTTTCTTT. Translated: CASSRTGGRGEAFF.

The chain recombines TRBV9 with TRBJ1-1; TRBD1 agrees at 7 bases. Losses at the gene ends were 3 bases for V and 4 bases for J; bases not matched to a gene: 12. The CDR3 covers 16 residues. Germline lookup yields CDR1 SGDLS and CDR2 YYNGEE. The CDR3 region has the DNA TGTGCCAGCAGCGATCTTGTTGACAGGGCTTTCACTGAAGCTTTCTTT. It translates to CASSDLVDRAFTEAFF.

The chain employs TRBV10-3 and TRBJ2-1; 7 nucleotides line up with TRBD2. Germline CDR1 is ENHRY and CDR2 is SYGVKD. The V segment lost 0 bases and the J segment 5 bases; nucleotides outside the gene matches: 4. The CDR3 covers 15 residues. In nucleotides, the CDR3 is TGTGCCATCAGTGAGTCTAGCGGGCAGGACAATGAGCAGTTCTTC. This gives the protein CAISESSGQDNEQFF.

The gene calls are TRBV2 and TRBJ2-2; 7 bases map to TRBD1. The J segment lost 5 bases and the V segment lost 5 bases, leaving 8 bases of the junction unmatched. Looked up from germline, CDR1 is SNHLY and CDR2 is FYNNEI. The CDR3 has 15 amino acids. The CDR3: CASSRSGQRTGELFF. CDR3 nucleotide sequence: TGTGCCAGCAGTCGGTCGGGACAGAGGACCGGGGAGCTGTTTTTT.

CDR3 in amino acids: CASNPPLGQGYGYTF. As DNA, the CDR3 is TGTGCCAGCAATCCGCCCCTAGGACAGGGGTATGGCTACACCTTC. The chain has TRBV2 and TRBJ1-2; TRBD1 matches at 9 bases. The CDR3 is made up of 15 amino acids. The V gene's germline CDR1 is SNHLY and CDR2 FYNNEI. Unmatched junction bases numbered 11, after V lost 7 bases and J lost 5 bases.

The chain employs TRBV4-2 and TRBJ2-7, with D possibly being TRBD2 (6 bases). Germline V CDR1 and CDR2: LGHNA, YNFKEQ. The CDR3 runs to 16 residues. Trimming took 0 bases from V and 5 from J, leaving 17 bases between them. The CDR3 region has the DNA TGTGCCAGCAGCCAAGAGCCGGGAGAGGCGGAGAACGAGCAGTACTTC. Translation: CASSQEPGEAENEQYF.

This chain connects TRBV29-1 to TRBJ1-2, with 10 nucleotides matching TRBD1. Germline values: CDR1 SQVTM, CDR2 ANQGSEA. With V trimmed by 6 bases and J by 3 bases, 4 bases remained unmatched. CDR3 length: 13 amino acids. DNA of the CDR3: TGCAGCGTAATGACAGGGGGCTACTATGGCTACACCTTC. Amino acids: CSVMTGGYYGYTF.

Worth noting for this clone: Just one base apart from a much larger clone, this may be a read error. The CDR3 protein is CASSPGSYEQYF. The CDR3 DNA sequence: TGTGCCAGCAGTCCCGGGAGCTACGAGCAGTACTTC. V usage is TRBV2 and J usage is TRBJ2-7, with a tentative D call TRBD2 (6 bases). CDR3 length: 12 residues. The V and J ends lost 5 bases and 3 bases respectively, with 8 bases between them. Germline loops: CDR1 SNHLY, CDR2 FYNNEI. Using reference TRBV2 and TRBJ2-7 for the parts outside the CDR3, the full variable domain is EPEVTQTPSHQVTQMGQEVILRCVPISNHLYFYWYRQILGQKVEFLVSFYNNEISEKSEIFDDQFSVERPDGSNFTLKIRSTKLEDSAMYFCASSPGSYEQYFGPGTRLTVT.

This clone is a singleton in its sample. The chain is built from TRBV7-3 and TRBJ2-5; 9 bases are shared with TRBD2. Germline V gives CDR1 SGHTA, CDR2 FQGTGA. V shed 1 base and J 5 bases; nucleotides not matched to a gene: 11. The CDR3 is 17 residues long. The DNA for the CDR3 is TGTGCCAGCAGCTTAAACGGGCTAGCGGGACGGGGCGAGACCCAGTACTTC. It is translated as CASSLNGLAGRGETQYF.

This clone was seen a handful of times. The J gene is TRBJ2-1, the V gene TRBV19; perhaps TRBD1 as D (6 bases). Germline V gives CDR1 LNHDA, CDR2 SQIVND (reference sequence). This CDR3 has 13 amino acids. The V and J ends lost 3 bases and 4 bases respectively, with 7 bases between them. The CDR3 sequence is CASSIRGYNEQFF. DNA for the CDR3: TGTGCCAGTAGTATCAGGGGTTACAATGAGCAGTTCTTC.

The rearrangement links TRBV28 to TRBJ1-2, with D possibly TRBD1 on 5 matching bases. V lost 3 bases, J lost 5 bases, and 7 bases lay in between. The germline V gene has CDR1 MDHEN and CDR2 SYDVKM. This CDR3 has 12 residues. This chain's CDR3 is CASSLKGYGYTF. The DNA for the CDR3 is TGTGCCAGCAGTTTGAAGGGGTATGGCTACACCTTC.

This clone is a singleton in its sample. The rearrangement joins TRBV6-5 to TRBJ2-5; 9 bases are a match to TRBD2. The ends lost 2 bases at V and 4 bases at J; junction bases unmatched: 2. CDR1 and CDR2 (germline): MNHEY, SVGAGI. The CDR3 has 14 residues. CDR3 loop: CASSYGTSRETQYF. CDR3 nucleotide sequence: TGTGCCAGCAGTTACGGGACTAGCAGAGAGACCCAGTACTTC.

This CDR3 reads CAVTEANYGYTF. The CDR3 coding sequence is TGTGCCGTGACAGAAGCTAACTATGGCTACACCTTC. The V and J genes are TRBV2 and TRBJ1-2; tentative D call: TRBD1 (5 bases). V dropped 11 bases and J dropped 0 bases, with 10 bases sitting between them. CDR1 is SNHLY, CDR2 FYNNEI, per germline. The CDR3 contains 12 residues.

The gene calls are TRBV9 and TRBJ1-6; D call uncertain. The V gene lost 3 bases and the J gene lost 7 bases, with 11 bases spanning the gap. Germline CDR1 is SGDLS and CDR2 is YYNGEE. The CDR3 totals 14 residues. CDR3: CASSGGIGNSPLHF. CDR3 bases: TGTGCCAGCAGCGGAGGGATTGGGAATTCACCCCTCCACTTT.

This chain joins TRBV11-2 and TRBJ2-7; 8 bases agree with TRBD1. Per the germline V gene, CDR1 is SGHAT and CDR2 is FQNNGV. This CDR3 spans 16 amino acids. The J segment lost 2 bases and the V segment lost 0 bases, leaving 6 bases of the junction unmatched. The CDR3, as DNA: TGTGCCAGCAGCTTAGATCTATGGACAGGGACCTACGAGCAGTACTTC. Translation gives CASSLDLWTGTYEQYF.

The chain employs TRBV27 and TRBJ1-3; D call uncertain. V gave up 5 bases and J gave up 8 bases, with 19 bases separating them. The germline CDR1 and CDR2 sequences are MNHEY and SMNVEV (reference sequence). CDR3 size: 15 residues. The CDR3 DNA is TGTGCCAGCAGTGAGACGACACGGTCGCTGGACACCATATATTTT. Residues: CASSETTRSLDTIYF.

The rearrangement links TRBV7-8 to TRBJ2-3, with 10 positions matching TRBD2. Germline values: CDR1 SGHVS, CDR2 FQNEAQ. CDR3 length: 16 residues. V was pared by 5 bases and J by 1 base, with 6 bases of the junction left unmatched. The CDR3 sequence is CASSRVGLAGTDTQYF. The CDR3 DNA reads TGTGCCAGCAGCCGCGTCGGACTAGCGGGCACAGATACGCAGTATTTT.

Concerning this clone itself: The same CDR3 also results from other DNA sequences found in this sample. This chain joins TRBV12-3 or TRBV12-4 and TRBJ2-3; D is undetermined. Between the trimmed V and J ends, which lost 6 bases and 1 base, there was a span of 5 bases. This CDR3 has 12 amino acids. CDR3 loop: CASSSGTDTQYF. CDR3 DNA: TGTGCCAGCAGCTCTGGCACAGATACGCAGTATTTT.

The chain is built from TRBV5-4 and TRBJ2-3, with TRBD2 matching over 8 bases. Losses at the gene ends were 1 base for V and 0 bases for J; bases not matched to a gene: 1. Germline CDR1 and CDR2: SGHNT and YYREEE (reference sequence). This CDR3 region has 15 residues. The CDR3 spells CASSLTSGSTDTQYF. The DNA for the CDR3 is TGTGCCAGCAGCTTGACTAGCGGAAGCACAGATACGCAGTATTTT.

The CDR3 here is CASSSEGARGYTF. Written as DNA, the CDR3 is TGTGCCAGCAGTTCGGAGGGGGCGCGAGGCTACACCTTC. The chain recombines TRBV28 with TRBJ1-2; 7 nucleotides agree with TRBD1. V lost 4 bases to trimming and J lost 8 bases; unmatched junction nucleotides: 7. This CDR3 contains 13 residues. The germline V gene has CDR1 MDHEN and CDR2 SYDVKM.